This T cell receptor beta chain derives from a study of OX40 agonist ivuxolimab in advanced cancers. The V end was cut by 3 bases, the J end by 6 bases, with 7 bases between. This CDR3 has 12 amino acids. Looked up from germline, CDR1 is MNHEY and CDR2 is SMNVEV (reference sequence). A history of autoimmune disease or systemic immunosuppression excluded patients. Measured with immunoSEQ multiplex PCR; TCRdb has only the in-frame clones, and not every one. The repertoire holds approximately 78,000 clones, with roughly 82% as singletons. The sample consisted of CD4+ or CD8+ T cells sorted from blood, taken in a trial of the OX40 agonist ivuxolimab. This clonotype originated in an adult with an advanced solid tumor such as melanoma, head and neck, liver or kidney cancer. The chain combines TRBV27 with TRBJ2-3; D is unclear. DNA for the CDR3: TGTGCCAGCAGTTTCAGTAGGGATACGCAGTATTTT. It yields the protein CASSFSRDTQYF.